Listed below are T cell receptor beta chains from one sample, sequenced in a study of post-analysis software for immune sequencing data. TCRdb reanalysed the PCR reads using MiXCR and keeps one entry per CDR3 protein. The data show fewer than 850,000 distinct CDR3 sequences, with around 46% seen just once and roughly 4.5% held by the top ten. The source material was blood. The receptors were sampled from a girl between 5 and 17 years old with multiple sclerosis. CDR3s include the opening cysteine and the closing phenylalanine or tryptophan.

V	J	CDR3
TRBV12-3/TRBV12-4	-	CASSFRDSFPYEQYF
TRBV5-1	TRBJ1-5	CASSRGFNQPQHF
TRBV6-1	TRBJ2-1	CASSRLAGRAGNEQFF
TRBV7-9	TRBJ1-2	CASSFAGQGAPRGYTF
TRBV20-1	TRBJ2-7	CSAFDGFTYEQYF
TRBV6-6	TRBJ2-3	CASRAGLAGGTDTQYF
TRBV11-2	TRBJ2-3	CASSLGKTGGTTDTQYF
TRBV5-1	TRBJ2-1	CASSPMQGRSYNEQFF
TRBV6-6	TRBJ1-2	CASSYSGDYGYTF
TRBV6-1	TRBJ2-7	CASSEGGTGAKNYEQYF
TRBV10-1	TRBJ2-7	CASSEPSGSQPYEQYF
TRBV7-3	TRBJ2-2	CASSLSPSGWDTGERFF
TRBV6-1	TRBJ1-1	CASSDGLERGREAFF
TRBV3-1	-	CASSQGGGSDEQYF
TRBV28	TRBJ2-1	CASSSPLGENEQFF
TRBV7-9	TRBJ2-5	CASSILANLQETQYF
TRBV14	TRBJ2-1	CASSLNSGTGYYNEQFF
TRBV9	TRBJ2-3	CASSVAGSGRATDTQYF
TRBV12-3/TRBV12-4	TRBJ1-1	CAVHSNRDINTEAFF
TRBV12-3/TRBV12-4	TRBJ2-1	CASSLASGTGYNEQFF
TRBV3-1	TRBJ2-1	CASSLPGVAEQFF
TRBV12-3/TRBV12-4	TRBJ2-3	CASTPLKGRGTDTQYF
TRBV7-9	TRBJ2-7	CASSPKENGVGYEQYF
TRBV7-6	TRBJ2-7	CASSLEYSTYEQYF
TRBV12-3/TRBV12-4	TRBJ2-7	CASSLYTSGPAYEQYF
TRBV7-9	TRBJ2-5	CASSSTRTSLQETQYF
TRBV6-2/TRBV6-3	TRBJ2-1	CASSYFGNEQFF
TRBV24-1	TRBJ2-3	CATSEGTSGSWADTQYF
TRBV12-3/TRBV12-4	TRBJ1-2	CASSPDRVGDYGYTF
TRBV20-1	TRBJ2-7	CSAGGQGNSYEQYF
TRBV20-1	-	CSADAGLAGFNEQYF
TRBV20-1	TRBJ2-7	CSANPPGQVVIDEQYF
TRBV6-6	TRBJ2-7	CASSYSETRVEQYF
TRBV28	TRBJ2-1	CAAGHRSWNEQFF
TRBV7-2	-	CASSSPRGLEGDEQYF
TRBV7-2	TRBJ2-5	CASSRGLRGWETQYF
TRBV27	TRBJ1-2	CASSSPLDGYTF
TRBV7-9	TRBJ1-2	CASSPPTGFVGGYTF
TRBV5-1	TRBJ2-7	CASSLLRTPISYEQYF
TRBV10-2	TRBJ2-1	CASRPTGGARNSSYNEQFF
TRBV29-1	-	CSVTAVSYNEQYF
TRBV5-1	TRBJ2-3	CASSDQGLAGGDTQYF